The clone carrying this T cell receptor beta chain has at least ten counts. Antigen specificity is unknown. This entry belongs to a study of glioma-infiltrating T cells. General study results and limits: Non-neoplastic patients had below-expected tissue-blood divergence, while all gliomas exceeded expectation. CDR3 overlap between tissue and blood was very small.

Germline CDR1 is DFQATT and CDR2 is SNEGSKA (reference sequence). The CDR3 is 15 amino acids. Losses at the gene ends were 6 bases for V and 5 bases for J; bases not matched to a gene: 12. Using RNA template, CDR3s of TCR alpha and beta were amplified with iRepertoire arm-PCR. Tissue mRNA or PBMC total RNA, roughly 100-400 ng, went into one-step reverse transcription and amplification. From the multiplex PCR reads, TCRdb called clonotypes with MiXCR, one entry per CDR3 protein. Counted here are fewer than 200,000 distinct CDR3 sequences, about 40% occurring once; the ten biggest clones make up 5.2%. This sequence joins TRBV20-1 and TRBJ2-5, with 10 bases identical to TRBD1. The TCR sequence derives from a human donor with low-grade glioma or glioblastoma, undergoing nonglioma brain surgery, or in good health (not recorded which). Sequenced material: glioma tissue, nonneoplastic brain tissue, or PBMCs (not recorded which). This chain's CDR3 is CSAQHRDRGGETQYF. In DNA, the CDR3 is TGCAGTGCCCAACACCGGGACAGGGGAGGGGAGACCCAGTACTTC.